The 29 T cell receptor beta chains reported below all come from one sample, sequenced in a study of cytomegalovirus exposure and HLA in healthy donors. A multiplex PCR was run with 60 Vbeta primers and 13 Jbeta primers. Sequencing used immunoSEQ multiplex PCR; TCRdb keeps in-frame clones, though not all of them. This table holds about 190,000 clones, around 81% found once. Sequencing was carried out using PBMCs. These receptor sequences come from a woman aged 50 to 60 in good health and CMV-seropositive.

This chain links TRBV5-1 with TRBJ2-5, with D possibly TRBD2 on 6 matching bases. The J call is in doubt because the DNA end fits TRBJ2-7 better. Germline V CDR1 and CDR2: SGHRS, YFSETQ. This CDR3 has 14 amino acids. The chain's CDR3 is CASSVAGRTYEQYF. The CDR3 nucleotides read TGCGCCAGCAGCGTGGCGGGGAGAACATACGAGCAGTACTTC.

The chain uses TRBV19 and TRBJ2-3; maybe TRBD2 (5 bases). Trimming took 5 bases from V and 2 from J, leaving 20 bases between them. The CDR3 consists of 17 residues. CDR1 LNHDA and CDR2 SQIVND come from the germline V gene (reference sequence). The CDR3 reads CASSPRAGSPSTDTQYF. In DNA, the CDR3 is TGTGCCAGTAGTCCGAGGGCAGGATCTCCATCCACAGATACGCAGTATTTT.

The chain combines TRBV4-1 with TRBJ2-5; no clear D gene. Germline loops: CDR1 MGHRA, CDR2 YSYEKL. This CDR3 region has 13 residues. V lost 5 bases to trimming and J lost 3 bases, with 10 bases between them. The chain's CDR3 is CASSIESKETQYF. CDR3 DNA sequence: TGCGCCAGCAGCATAGAATCTAAAGAGACCCAGTACTTC.

The V and J genes are TRBV9 and TRBJ2-1; 7 nucleotides line up with TRBD2. Germline V gene sequence: CDR1 SGDLS, CDR2 YYNGEE. V lost 0 bases and J lost 6; bases outside the gene matches: 6. The CDR3 length is 15 residues. The CDR3 DNA is TGTGCCAGCAGCGTAGGGGGCGGGGGAACCAATGAGCAGTTCTTC. It is translated as CASSVGGGGTNEQFF. The variable domain in full, with the rest retrieved from reference TRBV9 and TRBJ2-1, is DSGVTQTPKHLITATGQRVTLRCSPRSGDLSVYWYQQSLDQGLQFLIQYYNGEERAKGNILERFSAQQFPDLHSELNLSSLELGDSALYFCASSVGGGGTNEQFFGPGTRLTVL.

The rearrangement joins TRBV7-9 to TRBJ1-5; TRBD1 might be the D (5 bases). CDR1 is SEHNR and CDR2 is FQNEAQ in the germline V gene (reference sequence). The CDR3 length is 13 residues. V lost 5 bases, J lost 4 bases, and 9 bases lay in between. The CDR3 DNA reads TGTGCCAGCAGCCCAGGGCAAAATCAGCCCCAGCATTTT. This encodes CASSPGQNQPQHF.

Worth noting for this clone: Other DNA sequences of this sample code for an identical CDR3. The J gene is TRBJ1-2, the V gene TRBV27; no clear D gene. Trimming took 4 bases from V and 2 from J, leaving 11 bases between them. The CDR3 length is 14 residues. CDR1 and CDR2 (germline): MNHEY, SMNVEV (reference sequence). CDR3 bases: TGTGCCAGCAGTTCCACGGGAGGAAACTATGGCTACACCTTC. Protein product: CASSSTGGNYGYTF.

V is TRBV7-8 and J is TRBJ1-1; D is unclear. Germline CDR1 reads SGHVS; CDR2 reads FQNEAQ. V lost 3 bases and J 1 base, leaving 9 bases between the germline ends. The CDR3 is 14 amino acids. CDR3 bases: TGTGCCAGCAGCTTGAACCCAGGGAACACTGAAGCTTTCTTT. This encodes CASSLNPGNTEAFF.

The chain combines TRBV18 with TRBJ2-5, with unresolved D. The CDR3 runs 14 residues. Germline values: CDR1 KGHSH, CDR2 LQKENI. Deletions cut 1 base from V and 2 bases from J, with 8 bases between. The CDR3 nucleotides read TGTGCCAGCTCACCACTACAACCTCAAGAGACCCAGTACTTC. Translation: CASSPLQPQETQYF.

The genes are TRBV5-1 and TRBJ2-7; D possibly corresponds to TRBD1 (6 bases). CDR1 is SGHRS and CDR2 is YFSETQ in the germline V gene. V was pared by 0 bases and J by 7 bases, with 14 bases between. This CDR3 region has 14 residues. The CDR3 nucleotides read TGCGCCAGCAGCTTGGATAGGACAGATGGGGAGCAGTACTTC. Translation: CASSLDRTDGEQYF.

The gene calls are TRBV5-8 and TRBJ1-1, with D perhaps matching TRBD1 (5 bases). The length of the CDR3 is 14 residues. From germline, CDR1 is SGHTS and CDR2 YDEGEE. Trimming left V 2 bases short and J 6 bases short, with 14 bases between. The CDR3 nucleotides read TGTGCCAGCAGCTTTTGGGGGGGTGTTTCTGAAGCTTTCTTT. It translates to CASSFWGGVSEAFF.

The J gene is TRBJ2-7, the V gene TRBV5-1; 10 positions match TRBD2. Per the germline V gene, CDR1 is SGHRS and CDR2 is YFSETQ. The V segment lost 4 bases and the J segment 3 bases; nucleotides outside the gene matches: 13. The CDR3 runs to 17 residues. The CDR3 coding sequence is TGCGCCAGCAGCCCCACATTAGCGGGAGGACTTAACTACGAGCAGTACTTC. This codes for CASSPTLAGGLNYEQYF. Based on the CDR3 plus reference TRBV5-1 and TRBJ2-7, the full variable domain is KAGVTQTPRYLIKTRGQQVTLSCSPISGHRSVSWYQQTPGQGLQFLFEYFSETQRNKGNFPGRFSGRQFSNSRSEMNVSTLELGDSALYLCASSPTLAGGLNYEQYFGPGTRLTVT.

This chain connects TRBV6-5 to TRBJ1-1; D is ambiguous. This CDR3 is 14 amino acids long. Germline CDR1 reads MNHEY; CDR2 reads SVGAGI. Trimming pared 7 bases from V and 0 bases from J, leaving 12 bases between. CDR3 loop: CASKRAGLNTEAFF. The CDR3 nucleotides read TGTGCCAGCAAGAGGGCTGGGCTGAACACTGAAGCTTTCTTT.

V usage is TRBV19 and J usage is TRBJ2-7, with a weak D call TRBD1 (7 bases). Per germline, CDR1 LNHDA and CDR2 SQIVND (reference sequence). CDR3 length: 13 residues. Trimming stripped 4 bases from V and 6 bases from J, with 13 bases between. CDR3 nucleotides: TGTGCCAGTAGTAACCAGGGGGGCTTCGAGCAGTACTTC. Its translation is CASSNQGGFEQYF.

The chain combines TRBV6-5 with TRBJ2-2, with TRBD1 matching over 10 bases. Germline V gene data show CDR1 as MNHEY and CDR2 as SVGAGI. This CDR3 spans 14 amino acids. V shed 7 bases, J shed 7 bases, and the junction held 6 bases outside the gene matches. The CDR3 bases are TGTGCCAGCAACGACAGGGGGCCTGGCGGGGAGCTGTTTTTT. It specifies CASNDRGPGGELFF.

The chain links TRBV6-5 to TRBJ2-1; D call uncertain. CDR1 and CDR2 (germline): MNHEY, SVGAGI. The CDR3 sequence is 15 residues long. Trimming stripped 8 bases from V and 4 bases from J, with 18 bases between. CDR3 loop: CASATGGSRYNEQFF. As DNA, the CDR3 is TGTGCCAGCGCCACCGGTGGTTCCCGATACAATGAGCAGTTCTTC.

The chain recombines TRBV5-1 with TRBJ2-5; TRBD2 agrees at 8 bases. The CDR3 spans 13 residues. Germline V lookup: CDR1 SGHRS, CDR2 YFSETQ. The V gene end was trimmed by 1 base and the J gene end by 5 bases; junction bases not matched to a gene: 1. CDR3 amino acids: CASSLRLAETQYF. Here the CDR3 DNA reads TGCGCCAGCAGCTTGAGACTAGCGGAGACCCAGTACTTC.

The chain carries TRBV18 and TRBJ1-1; D remains unclear. The CDR3 is 13 amino acids. Germline V gene lookup returns CDR1 KGHSH and CDR2 LQKENI. V lost 8 bases to trimming and J lost 2 bases, with 12 bases between them. The CDR3 sequence: CASRFRVNTEAFF. Here the CDR3 DNA reads TGTGCCAGCCGATTCCGGGTTAACACTGAAGCTTTCTTT.

This sequence joins TRBV19 and TRBJ1-1; D ambiguous. Trimming removed 4 bases at V and 5 bases at J, with 17 bases between. Germline CDR1 is LNHDA and CDR2 is SQIVND (reference sequence). The CDR3 has 15 amino acids. This CDR3 reads CASSTRAAASTEAFF. The CDR3 DNA is TGTGCCAGTAGTACCCGGGCAGCGGCGAGTACTGAAGCTTTCTTT.

The chain joins TRBV6-5 to TRBJ2-7, with 8 bases identical to TRBD2. The CDR3 has 14 residues. CDR1 is MNHEY and CDR2 is SVGAGI in the germline V gene. The trim removed 6 bases at V and 3 bases at J, leaving 7 bases unmatched. DNA of the CDR3: TGTGCCAGCAGCTCCGGGACTAGGCGCTACGAGCAGTACTTC. Its protein is CASSSGTRRYEQYF.

The chain couples TRBV7-6 to TRBJ2-5; D gene ambiguous. The J call may be wrong; the DNA end is better matched by TRBJ2-7. The CDR3 consists of 13 residues. Germline CDR1 is SGHVS and CDR2 is FNYEAQ. CDR3 nucleotides: TGTGCCAGCAGCTTACAGGAGTGGGGCGAGCAGTACTTC. Its translation: CASSLQEWGEQYF.

V is TRBV9 and J is TRBJ1-1; no firm D call. The CDR3 has 13 amino acids. V lost 0 bases, J lost 1 base, and 4 bases lay in between. The germline CDR1 and CDR2 sequences are SGDLS and YYNGEE. The CDR3 sequence: CASSVVRNTEAFF. In DNA form, the CDR3 reads TGTGCCAGCAGCGTAGTCAGGAACACTGAAGCTTTCTTT.

The chain uses TRBV10-1 and TRBJ2-5, with TRBD2 matching 9 bases. Per germline, CDR1 WNHNN and CDR2 SYGVQD (reference sequence). After removal of 5 bases from V and 2 bases from J, the junction contained 6 bases not matched to a gene. The CDR3 extends over 15 amino acids. CDR3 in amino acids: CASSKLAGPQETQYF. The CDR3 DNA follows: TGCGCCAGCAGTAAGCTAGCGGGGCCTCAAGAGACCCAGTACTTC.

This chain joins TRBV28 and TRBJ1-4, with a weak D call TRBD1 (5 bases). V lost 7 bases to trimming and J lost 11 bases, with 14 bases between them. The germline V gene encodes CDR1 MDHEN and CDR2 SYDVKM. This CDR3 region has 12 residues. The CDR3, as DNA: TGTGCCAGCACCACCCTCCGGGGGAAACTGTTTTTT. Translating gives CASTTLRGKLFF.

Only a few counts were recorded for this clone. The rearrangement links TRBV13 to TRBJ2-1, with D perhaps TRBD2 (6 bases). Germline assignment: CDR1 PRHDT and CDR2 FYEKMQ (reference sequence). Trimming stripped 5 bases from V and 2 bases from J, with 22 bases between. There are 18 residues in the CDR3. CDR3 DNA sequence: TGTGCCAGCAGCCCCCTCATTTCGGAGCGGACTACCTACAATGAGCAGTTCTTC. Protein product: CASSPLISERTTYNEQFF.

This clone was detected a few times. The V and J genes are TRBV10-3 and TRBJ1-3, with unresolved D. Trimming took 9 bases from V and 0 from J, leaving 3 bases between them. The CDR3 runs 11 residues. Germline CDR1 reads ENHRY; CDR2 reads SYGVKD. CDR3 sequence reads: CAILSGNTIYF. The CDR3 bases are TGTGCCATACTCTCTGGAAACACCATATATTTT.

This clone was counted between two and nine times. This rearrangement joins TRBV30 to TRBJ1-1; D uncertain. Germline CDR1 and CDR2: GTSNPN and SVGIG (reference sequence). The CDR3 contains 13 residues. Trimming shortened V by 0 bases and J by 2 bases, and 7 bases separated the two germline ends. In DNA form, the CDR3 reads TGTGCCTGGAGTGTCTGGCACAACACTGAAGCTTTCTTT. Encoded protein: CAWSVWHNTEAFF.

V gene TRBV15 combines with J gene TRBJ2-2, with 9 bases that match TRBD1. Looked up from germline, CDR1 is LNHNV and CDR2 is YYDKDF (reference sequence). The CDR3 contains 21 residues. V lost 0 bases and J lost 2; bases outside the gene matches: 16. The CDR3 sequence: CATSRDLTGAGTGKNTGELFF. The DNA for the CDR3 is TGTGCCACCAGCAGAGACTTAACCGGGGCCGGGACAGGGAAAAACACCGGGGAGCTGTTTTTT.

This clone came up once. The CDR3 sequence is CASSLEVRETQYF. The CDR3 nucleotides are TGTGCCAGCAGCTTAGAGGTCCGGGAGACCCAGTACTTC. J is TRBJ2-5 and V is TRBV11-3; D call uncertain. The CDR3 runs 13 residues. The germline gives CDR1 SGHNT, CDR2 YENEEA. V was shortened by 0 bases and J by 5 bases, with 7 bases between the two germline ends.

The rearrangement links TRBV7-2 to TRBJ2-7, with unresolved D. Germline V lookup: CDR1 SGHTA, CDR2 FQGNSA. The CDR3 length is 13 residues. V lost 6 bases and J lost 7, with 16 bases in between. The DNA for the CDR3 is TGTGCCAGCAGTCGAAACACTGAGGTGGAGCAGTACTTC. Its protein product is CASSRNTEVEQYF.